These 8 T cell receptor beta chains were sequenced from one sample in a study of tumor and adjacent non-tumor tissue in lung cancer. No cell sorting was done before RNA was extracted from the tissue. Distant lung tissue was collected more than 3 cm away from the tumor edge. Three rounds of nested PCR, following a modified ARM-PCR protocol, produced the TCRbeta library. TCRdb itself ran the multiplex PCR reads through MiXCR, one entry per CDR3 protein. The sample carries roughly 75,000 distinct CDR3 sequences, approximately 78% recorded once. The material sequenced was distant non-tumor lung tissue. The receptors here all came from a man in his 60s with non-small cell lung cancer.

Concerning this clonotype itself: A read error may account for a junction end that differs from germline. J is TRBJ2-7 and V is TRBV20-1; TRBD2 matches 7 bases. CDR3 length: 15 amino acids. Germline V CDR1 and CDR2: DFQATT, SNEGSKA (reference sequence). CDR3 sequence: CSARGGSGLLGEHYF. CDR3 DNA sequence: TGCAGCGCTAGAGGCGGTAGCGGGCTGTTGGGCGAGCACTACTTC.

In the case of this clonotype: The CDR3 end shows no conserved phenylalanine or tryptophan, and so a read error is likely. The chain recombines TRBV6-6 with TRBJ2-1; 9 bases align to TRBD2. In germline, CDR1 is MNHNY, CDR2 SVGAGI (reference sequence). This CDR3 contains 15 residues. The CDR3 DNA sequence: TGTGCCAGCAGTTGGGGCGGGGGGGCCTATAATGAACAGTTCCTC. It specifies CASSWGGGAYNEQFL.

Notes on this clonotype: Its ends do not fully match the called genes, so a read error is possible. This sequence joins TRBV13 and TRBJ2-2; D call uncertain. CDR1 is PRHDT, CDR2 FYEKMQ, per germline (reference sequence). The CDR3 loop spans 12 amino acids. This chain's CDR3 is CTSSRPARELFF. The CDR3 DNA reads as TGTACCAGCAGTCGGCCGGCCCGGGAGCTGTTTTTT.

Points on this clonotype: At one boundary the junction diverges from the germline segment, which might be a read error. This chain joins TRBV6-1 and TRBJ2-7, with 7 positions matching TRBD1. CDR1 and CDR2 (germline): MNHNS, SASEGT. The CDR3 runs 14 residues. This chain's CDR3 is CASSDLTGSYELYF. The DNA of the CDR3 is TGTGCCAGCAGTGACTTGACAGGGTCCTACGAGCTGTACTTT.

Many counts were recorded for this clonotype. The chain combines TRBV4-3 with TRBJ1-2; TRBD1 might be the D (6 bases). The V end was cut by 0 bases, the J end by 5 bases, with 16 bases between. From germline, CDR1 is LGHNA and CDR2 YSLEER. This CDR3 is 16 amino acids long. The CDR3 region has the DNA TGCGCCAGCAGCCAAGATCACGCAGGGGACCCTTATGGCTACACCTTC. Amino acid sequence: CASSQDHAGDPYGYTF.

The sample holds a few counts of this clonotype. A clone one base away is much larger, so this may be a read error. In DNA, the CDR3 is TGTGCCAGCAGTTTCCGACAGGTGTGCGGCTACACCTTC. Translation gives CASSFRQVCGYTF. The chain has TRBV12-3 or TRBV12-4 and TRBJ1-2; TRBD1 might be the D (6 bases). Trimming took off 3 bases at V and 8 bases at J, with 13 bases between the two ends. This CDR3 is built from 13 residues.

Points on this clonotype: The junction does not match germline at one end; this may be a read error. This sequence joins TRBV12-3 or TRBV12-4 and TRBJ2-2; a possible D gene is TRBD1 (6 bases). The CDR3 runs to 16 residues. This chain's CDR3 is CACSDPRQDRTGELFF. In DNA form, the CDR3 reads TGTGCCTGCAGTGACCCTCGTCAGGACAGAACCGGGGAGCTGTTTTTT.

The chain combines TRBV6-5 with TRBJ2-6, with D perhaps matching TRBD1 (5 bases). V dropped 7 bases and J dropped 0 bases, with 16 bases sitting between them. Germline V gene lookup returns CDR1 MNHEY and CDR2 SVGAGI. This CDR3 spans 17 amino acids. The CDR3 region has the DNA TGTGCCAGCAACCTAACAGGAGCCAGCTCTGGGGCCAACGTCCTGACTTTC. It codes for CASNLTGASSGANVLTF.